Listed below are T cell receptor beta chains from one sample, sequenced in a study of monozygotic twins with inflammatory bowel disease. TCRdb re-analyzed the 5' RACE reads; it lists each CDR3 protein once, without DNA. In all, the sample yields fewer than 550,000 distinct CDR3 sequences. Source material: blood. The receptors were gathered from a human donor with ulcerative colitis or Crohn's disease, or a healthy co-twin of an affected twin (not recorded which). Each CDR3 is given with its conserved first and last residue.

CDR3 protein,V gene,J gene
CASSMGNQPQHF,TRBV19,TRBJ1-5
CASSPGHSSTWGYTF,TRBV5-1,TRBJ1-2
CASSQDSIYGFGANVLTF,TRBV4-3,TRBJ2-6
CSARRALNTEAFF,TRBV20-1,TRBJ1-1
CASSLDGQRNEKLFF,TRBV5-1,TRBJ1-4
CASSIHDTGELFF,TRBV7-3,TRBJ2-2
CASSPRHTSGGKQETQYF,TRBV3-1,TRBJ2-5
CASSRTGGRDGELFF,TRBV7-9,TRBJ2-2
CSASPSPSTDTQYF,TRBV20-1,TRBJ2-3
CASSWGVRGEKLFF,TRBV12-3/TRBV12-4,TRBJ1-4
CASSYPPGLAWYEQFF,TRBV6-2/TRBV6-3,TRBJ2-1
CASSRSWVVADQETQYF,TRBV9,TRBJ2-5
CASTRAAGTNYGYTF,TRBV5-1,TRBJ1-2
CASSMPGGANTEAFF,TRBV19,TRBJ1-1
CSARVSSGSGELFF,TRBV20-1,TRBJ2-2
CAIICGAADEKLFF,TRBV24-1,TRBJ1-4
CAWSGPSSGANVLTF,TRBV30,TRBJ2-6
CASTTPGGYEQYF,TRBV7-2,TRBJ2-7
CASSFWPHEQYF,TRBV27,TRBJ2-7
CSARDVIRNTGELFF,TRBV20-1,TRBJ2-2
CSARELNNQPQHF,TRBV20-1,TRBJ1-5
CTATGGAYTQYF,TRBV20-1,TRBJ2-3
CASRQPQDFGELFF,TRBV5-1,TRBJ2-2
CASSHGTSDPYEQYF,TRBV5-1,TRBJ2-7
CASSYSAAADQETQYF,TRBV6-2/TRBV6-3,TRBJ2-5
CASSTTPLRLYGYTF,TRBV6-1,TRBJ1-2
CASSSGITGANVLTF,TRBV18,TRBJ2-6
CASTLTSGVSTDTQYF,TRBV6-5,TRBJ2-3
CASSFGPTSGSPYEQYF,TRBV28,TRBJ2-7
CASSQGPLRAGLNQPQHF,TRBV4-1,TRBJ1-5
CASSVDRGLETQYF,TRBV6-1,TRBJ2-5
CASSRDRGHYEQYF,TRBV12-3/TRBV12-4,TRBJ2-7
CASSLIGQANSPLHF,TRBV27,TRBJ1-6